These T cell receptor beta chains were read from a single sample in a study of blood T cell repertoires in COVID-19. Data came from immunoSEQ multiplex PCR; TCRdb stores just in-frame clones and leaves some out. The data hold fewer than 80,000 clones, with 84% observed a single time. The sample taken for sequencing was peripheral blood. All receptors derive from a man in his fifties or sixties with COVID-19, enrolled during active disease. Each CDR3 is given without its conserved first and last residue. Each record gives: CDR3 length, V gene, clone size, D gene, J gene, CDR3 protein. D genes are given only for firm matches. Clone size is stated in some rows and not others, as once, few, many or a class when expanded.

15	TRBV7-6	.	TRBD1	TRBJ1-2	ASSTTTGAYLNYGYT
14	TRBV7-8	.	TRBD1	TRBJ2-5	ASSLRSGGDGETQY
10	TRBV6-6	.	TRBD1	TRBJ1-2	ASRQQGYGYT
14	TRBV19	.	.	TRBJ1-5	ASISTTRAGNQPQH
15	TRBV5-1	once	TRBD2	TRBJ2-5	ASSLLTSGGAQETQY
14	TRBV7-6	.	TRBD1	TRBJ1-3	ASSLVGTGSGNTIY
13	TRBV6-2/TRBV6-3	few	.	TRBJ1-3	ASSYGRGSGNTIY
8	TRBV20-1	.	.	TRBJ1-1	SAGGVEAF
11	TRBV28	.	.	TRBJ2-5	ASSQGNRETQY
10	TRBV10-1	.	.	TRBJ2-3	ASSPDSDTQY
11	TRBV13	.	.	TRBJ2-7	ASSRGRSYEQY
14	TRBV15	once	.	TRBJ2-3	ATSRDAEFPPDTQY
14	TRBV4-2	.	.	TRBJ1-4	ASSLFTAPPNEKLF
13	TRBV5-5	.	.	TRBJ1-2	ASSRGGGINYGYT
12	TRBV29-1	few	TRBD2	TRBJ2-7	SVEMPSGGNEQY
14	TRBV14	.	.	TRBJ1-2	ASSQDETAGTYGYT